Sequencing of this T cell receptor (beta chain) was carried out in a study of shared clonotypes between healthy human individuals. CD45RO-negative cells were positively selected for CCR7, leaving out terminally differentiated effector memory CD45RA+ cells. Donors, healthy HIV-negative adults, lacked recent acute infections or vaccinations. V lost 3 bases and J lost 1; bases outside the gene matches: 6. The germline CDR1 and CDR2 sequences are SGDLS and YYNGEE. The CDR3 is 16 residues long. Sorted-subset replicate PCRs used about 200 ng DNA, approximately 30,000 T cell genomes. In the original processing: Filtering differed because ImmunoSEQ produced junction-only sequences that carried no quality scores. Profiled with immunoSEQ multiplex PCR; TCRdb holds only in-frame clones, not every one. The V and J calls and the clone size are those of that table, but D and trimming were determined from the DNA. The data hold some 2.1 million clones, with 93% observed a single time.

The chain joins TRBV9 to TRBJ2-3; 9 nucleotides align to TRBD1. The TCR originated in a man aged 18 to 35 in good health. Some clones in this sample may be carry-over from other donors' samples. Sequencing input: naive CD8+ T cells from PBMCs. In nucleotides, the CDR3 is TGTGCCAGCAGCGCCATGACAGGGGGAGGCACAGATACGCAGTATTTT. Amino acid sequence: CASSAMTGGGTDTQYF.